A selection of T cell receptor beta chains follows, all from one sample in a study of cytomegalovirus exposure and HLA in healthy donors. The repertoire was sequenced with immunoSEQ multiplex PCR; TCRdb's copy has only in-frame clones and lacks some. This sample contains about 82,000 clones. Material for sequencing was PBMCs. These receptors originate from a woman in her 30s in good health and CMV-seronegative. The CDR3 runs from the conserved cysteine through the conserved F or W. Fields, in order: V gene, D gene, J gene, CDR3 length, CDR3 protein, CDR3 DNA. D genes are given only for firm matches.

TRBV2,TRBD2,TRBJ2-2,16,CASSVGPSGRIGELFF,TGTGCCAGCAGTGTTGGTCCTAGCGGGAGAATCGGGGAGCTGTTTTTT
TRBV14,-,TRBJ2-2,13,CASSDLNTGELFF,TGTGCCAGCAGCGACTTAAACACCGGGGAGCTGTTTTTT
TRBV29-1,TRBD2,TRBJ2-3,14,CSVSREGPTDTQYF,TGCAGCGTCTCCCGGGAGGGTCCCACAGATACGCAGTATTTT
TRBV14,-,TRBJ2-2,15,CASSQDIGGTGELFF,TGTGCCAGCAGCCAAGATATAGGGGGCACCGGGGAGCTGTTTTTT
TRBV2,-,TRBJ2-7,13,CASSSGSAYEQYF,TGTGCCAGCAGTAGTGGAAGCGCCTACGAGCAGTACTTC
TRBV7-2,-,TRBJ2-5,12,CASSLSTGTQYF,TGTGCCAGCAGCTTAAGTACTGGGACCCAGTACTTC
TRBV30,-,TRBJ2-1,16,CAWTGVGANSYNEQFF,TGTGCCTGGACTGGGGTGGGGGCGAACTCCTACAATGAGCAGTTCTTC
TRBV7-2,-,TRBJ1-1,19,CASSLLLWPLRTRNTEAFF,TGTGCCAGCAGCTTACTTCTCTGGCCTCTACGGACACGGAACACTGAAGCTTTCTTT
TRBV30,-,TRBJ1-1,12,CAWRREGGEAFF,TGTGCCTGGAGACGAGAGGGGGGGGAAGCTTTCTTT
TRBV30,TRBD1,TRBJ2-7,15,CAWSAPRNTGDEQYF,TGTGCCTGGAGTGCCCCCCGAAACACAGGGGACGAGCAGTACTTC
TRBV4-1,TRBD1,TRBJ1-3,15,CASSQGQGAGNTIYF,TGCGCCAGCAGCCAAGGACAGGGGGCAGGAAACACCATATATTTT
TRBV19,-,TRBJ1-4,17,CASQVGGPYATNEKLFF,TGTGCCAGCCAAGTGGGGGGTCCGTATGCAACTAATGAAAAACTGTTTTTT
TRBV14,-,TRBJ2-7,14,CASSQGVLAPEQYF,TGTGCCAGCAGCCAAGGGGTTCTAGCCCCTGAGCAGTACTTC
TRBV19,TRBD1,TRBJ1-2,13,CASSISDRGGYTF,TGTGCCAGTAGTATATCGGACAGGGGTGGTTACACCTTC
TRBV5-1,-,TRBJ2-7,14,CASSLAIGVGEQYF,TGCGCCAGCAGCTTGGCGATAGGGGTCGGCGAGCAGTACTTC
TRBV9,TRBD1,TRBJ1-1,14,CASRGDSSNTEAFF,TGTGCCAGCAGGGGGGACAGTTCGAACACTGAAGCTTTCTTT
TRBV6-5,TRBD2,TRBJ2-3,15,CASRPTSGRTDTQYF,TGTGCCAGCAGGCCAACTAGCGGGAGAACAGATACGCAGTATTTT
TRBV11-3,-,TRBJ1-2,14,CASSARACYVGYTF,TGTGCCAGCAGCGCCAGGGCCTGCTATGTGGGCTACACCTTC
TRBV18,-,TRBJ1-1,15,CASSPSRAFNTEAFF,TGTGCCAGCTCACCTAGCAGGGCCTTCAACACTGAAGCTTTCTTT
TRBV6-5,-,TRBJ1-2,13,CASSQTALGGYTF,TGTGCCAGCAGTCAAACCGCACTAGGCGGCTACACCTTC
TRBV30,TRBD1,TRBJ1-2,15,CAWGPRQGAYYGYTF,TGTGCCTGGGGGCCCCGACAGGGGGCCTACTATGGCTACACCTTC
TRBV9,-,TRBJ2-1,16,CASSVVGSQAYNEQFF,TGTGCCAGCAGCGTAGTGGGCAGCCAGGCATACAATGAGCAGTTCTTC
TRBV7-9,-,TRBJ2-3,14,CASSQLDGTDTQYF,TGTGCCAGCAGCCAACTAGATGGCACAGATACGCAGTATTTT
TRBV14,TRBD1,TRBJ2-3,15,CASSSLGRGTDTQYF,TGTGCCAGCAGCTCCCTAGGCAGGGGGACAGATACGCAGTATTTT
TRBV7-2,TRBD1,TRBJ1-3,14,CASSLGTGRNTIYF,TGTGCCAGCAGCTTAGGGACAGGGAGAAACACCATATATTTT
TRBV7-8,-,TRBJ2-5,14,CASSSSLAGETQYF,TGTGCCAGCAGCTCATCACTAGCTGGAGAGACCCAGTACTTC
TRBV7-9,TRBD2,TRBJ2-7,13,CASGEGSAYEQYF,TGTGCCAGCGGGGAGGGAAGCGCCTACGAGCAGTACTTC
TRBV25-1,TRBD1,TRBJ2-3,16,CASSVLGQGGTDTQYF,TGTGCCAGCAGTGTCTTGGGACAGGGAGGGACAGATACGCAGTATTTT
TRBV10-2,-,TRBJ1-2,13,CASSENGRYGYTF,TGCGCCAGCAGTGAGAACGGTCGATATGGCTACACCTTC
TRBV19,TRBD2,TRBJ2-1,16,CASSIFRGSSYNEQFF,TGTGCCAGTAGTATATTTCGCGGGAGCTCCTACAATGAGCAGTTCTTC
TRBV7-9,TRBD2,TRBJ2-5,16,CASSTRLAGGVETQYF,TGTGCCAGCAGCACCAGACTAGCGGGGGGAGTGGAGACCCAGTACTTC
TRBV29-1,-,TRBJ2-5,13,CSADRGAEETQYF,TGCAGCGCCGATCGGGGGGCGGAAGAGACCCAGTACTTC
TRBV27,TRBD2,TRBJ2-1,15,CASRELAGTPNEQFF,TGTGCCAGCAGAGAACTAGCGGGAACCCCCAATGAGCAGTTCTTC
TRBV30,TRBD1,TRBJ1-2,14,CAWTATGARYGYTF,TGTGCCTGGACCGCAACAGGGGCCCGCTATGGCTACACCTTC
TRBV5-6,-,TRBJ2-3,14,CASSLAPNTDTQYF,TGTGCCAGCAGCTTGGCCCCCAACACAGATACGCAGTATTTT
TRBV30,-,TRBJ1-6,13,CAWSGAYNSPLHF,TGTGCCTGGTCGGGGGCCTATAATTCACCCCTCCACTTT
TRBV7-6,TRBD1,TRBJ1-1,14,CASSKQGMNTEAFF,TGTGCCAGCAGCAAACAGGGGATGAACACTGAAGCTTTCTTT
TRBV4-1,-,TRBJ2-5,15,CASSWEDRTQETQYF,TGCGCCAGCAGCTGGGAGGACAGGACCCAAGAGACCCAGTACTTC
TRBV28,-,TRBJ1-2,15,CASSPARGSIYGYTF,TGTGCCAGCAGTCCCGCCCGGGGTAGTATCTATGGCTACACCTTC
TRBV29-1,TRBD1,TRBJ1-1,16,CSVGTGGGIMNTEAFF,TGCAGCGTTGGGACAGGGGGCGGAATCATGAACACTGAAGCTTTCTTT
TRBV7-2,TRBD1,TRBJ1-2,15,CASSSWDSDNYGYTF,TGTGCCAGCAGCTCTTGGGACAGCGATAACTATGGCTACACCTTC
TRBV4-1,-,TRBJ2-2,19,CASSQESGLKFANTGELFF,TGCGCCAGCAGCCAAGAGTCGGGACTGAAGTTCGCGAACACCGGGGAGCTGTTTTTT
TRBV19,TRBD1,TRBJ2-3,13,CASSMRGQSTQYF,TGTGCCAGTAGTATGAGGGGGCAAAGTACGCAGTATTTT
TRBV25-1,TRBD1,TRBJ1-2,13,CASSEGGQRGYTF,TGTGCCAGCAGTGAGGGGGGACAGCGTGGCTACACCTTC
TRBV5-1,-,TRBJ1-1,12,CASRLAGTEAFF,TGCGCCAGCAGATTGGCGGGAACTGAAGCTTTCTTT
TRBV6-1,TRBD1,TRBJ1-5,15,CASSETGGSNQPQHF,TGTGCCAGCAGTGAAACAGGGGGGAGCAATCAGCCCCAGCATTTT
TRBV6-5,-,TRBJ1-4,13,CASSWRPNEKLFF,TGTGCCAGCAGTTGGAGGCCTAATGAAAAACTGTTTTTT